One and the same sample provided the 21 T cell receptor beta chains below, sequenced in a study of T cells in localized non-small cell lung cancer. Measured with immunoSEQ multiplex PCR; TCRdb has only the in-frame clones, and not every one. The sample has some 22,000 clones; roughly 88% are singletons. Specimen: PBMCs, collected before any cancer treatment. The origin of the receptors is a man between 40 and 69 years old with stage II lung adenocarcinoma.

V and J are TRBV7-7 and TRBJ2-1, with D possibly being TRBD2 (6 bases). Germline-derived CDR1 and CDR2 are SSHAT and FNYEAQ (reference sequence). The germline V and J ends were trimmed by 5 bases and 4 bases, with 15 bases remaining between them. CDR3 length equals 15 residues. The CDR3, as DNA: TGTGCCAGCAGCCCAACCGGGGCGGGGTACAATGAGCAGTTCTTC. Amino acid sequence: CASSPTGAGYNEQFF.

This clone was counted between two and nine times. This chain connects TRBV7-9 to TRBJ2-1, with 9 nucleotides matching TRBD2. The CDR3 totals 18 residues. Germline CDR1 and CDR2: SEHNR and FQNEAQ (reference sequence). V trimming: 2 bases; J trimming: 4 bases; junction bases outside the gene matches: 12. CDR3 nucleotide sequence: TGTGCCAGCAGCTTACCCCCCCGGCTAGCGGGACTATACAATGAGCAGTTCTTC. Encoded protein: CASSLPPRLAGLYNEQFF.

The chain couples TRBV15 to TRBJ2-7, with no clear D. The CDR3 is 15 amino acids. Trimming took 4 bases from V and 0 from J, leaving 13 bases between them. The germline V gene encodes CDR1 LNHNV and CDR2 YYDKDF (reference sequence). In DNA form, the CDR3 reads TGTGCCACCAGCACGTCTCTTACAAACTCCTACGAGCAGTACTTC. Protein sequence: CATSTSLTNSYEQYF. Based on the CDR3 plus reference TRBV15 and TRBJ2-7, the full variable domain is DAMVIQNPRYQVTQFGKPVTLSCSQTLNHNVMYWYQQKSSQAPKLLFHYYDKDFNNEADTPDNFQSRRPNTSFCFLDIRSPGLGDTAMYLCATSTSLTNSYEQYFGPGTRLTVT.

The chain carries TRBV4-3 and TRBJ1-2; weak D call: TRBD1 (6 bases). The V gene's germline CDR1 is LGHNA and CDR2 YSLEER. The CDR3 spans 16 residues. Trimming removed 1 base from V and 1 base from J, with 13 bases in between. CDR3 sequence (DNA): TGCGCCAGCAGCCAAGTGCCGGGGGCGGGTAACTATGGCTACACCTTC. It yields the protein CASSQVPGAGNYGYTF.

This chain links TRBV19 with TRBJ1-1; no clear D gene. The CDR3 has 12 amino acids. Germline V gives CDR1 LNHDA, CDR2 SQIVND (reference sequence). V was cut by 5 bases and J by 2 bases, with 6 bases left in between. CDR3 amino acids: CASSWFNTEAFF. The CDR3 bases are TGTGCCAGTAGTTGGTTTAACACTGAAGCTTTCTTT.

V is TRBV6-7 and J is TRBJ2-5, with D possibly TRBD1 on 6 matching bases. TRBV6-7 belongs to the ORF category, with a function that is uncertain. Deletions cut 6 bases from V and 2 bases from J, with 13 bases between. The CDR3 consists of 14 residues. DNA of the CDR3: TGTGCCAGCAGCCCCCGGGACATTCAAGAGACCCAGTACTTC. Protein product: CASSPRDIQETQYF.

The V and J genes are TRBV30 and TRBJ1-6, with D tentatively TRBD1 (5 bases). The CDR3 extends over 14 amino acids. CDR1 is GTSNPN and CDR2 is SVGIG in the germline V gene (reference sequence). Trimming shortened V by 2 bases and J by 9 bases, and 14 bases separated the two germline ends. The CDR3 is CAWSTQGKGSPLHF. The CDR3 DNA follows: TGTGCCTGGAGTACGCAGGGAAAAGGTTCACCCCTCCACTTT.

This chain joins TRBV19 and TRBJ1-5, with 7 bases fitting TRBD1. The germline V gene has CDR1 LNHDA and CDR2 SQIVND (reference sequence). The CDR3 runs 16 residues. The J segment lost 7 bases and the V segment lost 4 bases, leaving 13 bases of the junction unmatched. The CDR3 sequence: CASSSGQAIHGQPQHF. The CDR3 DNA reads TGTGCCAGTAGTAGTGGACAGGCCATCCACGGACAGCCCCAGCATTTT.

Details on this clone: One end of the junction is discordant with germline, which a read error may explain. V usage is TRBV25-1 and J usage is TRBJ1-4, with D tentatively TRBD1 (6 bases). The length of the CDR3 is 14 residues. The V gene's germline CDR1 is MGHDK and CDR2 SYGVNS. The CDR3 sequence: CASSNRDYNDKLFF. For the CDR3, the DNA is TGTGCCAGCAGTAACAGGGACTATAATGACAAACTGTTTTTT.

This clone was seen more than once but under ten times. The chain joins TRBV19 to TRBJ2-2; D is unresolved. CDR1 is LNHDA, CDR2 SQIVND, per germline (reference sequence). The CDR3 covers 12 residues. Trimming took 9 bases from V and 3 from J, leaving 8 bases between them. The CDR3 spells CASLSYTGELFF. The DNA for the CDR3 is TGTGCCAGCCTATCTTACACCGGGGAGCTGTTTTTT.

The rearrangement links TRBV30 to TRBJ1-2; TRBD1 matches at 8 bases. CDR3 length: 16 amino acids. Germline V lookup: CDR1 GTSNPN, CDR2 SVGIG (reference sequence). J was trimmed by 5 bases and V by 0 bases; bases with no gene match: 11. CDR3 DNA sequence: TGTGCCTGGAGTGTTTTTGGTACAGGGGGTGGGTATGGCTACACCTTC. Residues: CAWSVFGTGGGYGYTF. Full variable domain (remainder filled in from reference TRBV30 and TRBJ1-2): SQTIHQWPATLVQPVGSPLSLECTVEGTSNPNLYWYRQAAGRGLQLLFYSVGIGQISSEVPQNLSASRPQDRQFILSSKKLLLSDSGFYLCAWSVFGTGGGYGYTFGSGTRLTVV.

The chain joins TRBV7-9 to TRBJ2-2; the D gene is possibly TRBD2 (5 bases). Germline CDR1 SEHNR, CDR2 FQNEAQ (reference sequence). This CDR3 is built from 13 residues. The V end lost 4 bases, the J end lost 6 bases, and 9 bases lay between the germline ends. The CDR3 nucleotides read TGTGCCAGCAGCTGGGTGGAGGCCGGGGAGCTGTTTTTT. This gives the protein CASSWVEAGELFF.

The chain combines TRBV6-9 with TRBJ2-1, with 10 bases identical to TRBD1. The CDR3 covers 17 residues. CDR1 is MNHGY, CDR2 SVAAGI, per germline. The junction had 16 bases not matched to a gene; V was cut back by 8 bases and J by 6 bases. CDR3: CASGRPPRTGGSNEQFF. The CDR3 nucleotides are TGTGCCAGCGGGAGACCCCCCCGGACAGGGGGTAGCAATGAGCAGTTCTTC.

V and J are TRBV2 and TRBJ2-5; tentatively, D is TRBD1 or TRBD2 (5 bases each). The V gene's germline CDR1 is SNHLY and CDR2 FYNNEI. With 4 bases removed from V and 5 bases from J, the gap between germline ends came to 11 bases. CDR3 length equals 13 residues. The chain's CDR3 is CASSVNGAETQYF. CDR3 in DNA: TGTGCCAGCAGTGTAAACGGGGCGGAGACCCAGTACTTC.

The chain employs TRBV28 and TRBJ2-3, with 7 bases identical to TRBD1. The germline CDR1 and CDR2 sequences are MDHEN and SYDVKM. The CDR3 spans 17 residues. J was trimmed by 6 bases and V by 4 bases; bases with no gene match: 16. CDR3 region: CASSSGASRGMGDTQYF. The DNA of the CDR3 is TGTGCCAGCAGTTCAGGAGCTAGCAGGGGGATGGGGGATACGCAGTATTTT.

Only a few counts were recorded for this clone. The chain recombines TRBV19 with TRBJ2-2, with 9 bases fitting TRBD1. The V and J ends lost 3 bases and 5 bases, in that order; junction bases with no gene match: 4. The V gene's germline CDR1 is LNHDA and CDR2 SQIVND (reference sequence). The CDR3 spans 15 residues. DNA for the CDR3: TGTGCCAGTAGTATCACAGGGGGCGCGACCGGGGAGCTGTTTTTT. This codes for CASSITGGATGELFF.

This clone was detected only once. The CDR3 DNA follows: TGTGCCAGCAGTGAAGCGGGGAGAGGGGCGGCGACCCACTATGGCTACACCTTC. It translates to CASSEAGRGAATHYGYTF. This chain joins TRBV6-4 and TRBJ1-2; perhaps TRBD1 as D (5 bases). V shed 3 bases and J shed 3 bases, with 23 bases lying between them. Germline loops: CDR1 MRHNA, CDR2 SNTAGT. The CDR3 has 18 amino acids.

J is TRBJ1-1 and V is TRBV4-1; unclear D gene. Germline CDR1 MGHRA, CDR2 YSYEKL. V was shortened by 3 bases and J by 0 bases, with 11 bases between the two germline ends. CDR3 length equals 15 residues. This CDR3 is CASSHGSLMNTEAFF. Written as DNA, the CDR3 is TGCGCCAGCAGCCATGGGAGTCTAATGAACACTGAAGCTTTCTTT.

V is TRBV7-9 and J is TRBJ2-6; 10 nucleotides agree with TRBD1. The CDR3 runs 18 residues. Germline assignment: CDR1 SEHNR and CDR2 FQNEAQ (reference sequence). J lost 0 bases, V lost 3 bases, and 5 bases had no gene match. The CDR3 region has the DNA TGTGCCAGCAGCTTTATGGGACAGGGGATCTCTGGGGCCAACGTCCTGACTTTC. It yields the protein CASSFMGQGISGANVLTF.

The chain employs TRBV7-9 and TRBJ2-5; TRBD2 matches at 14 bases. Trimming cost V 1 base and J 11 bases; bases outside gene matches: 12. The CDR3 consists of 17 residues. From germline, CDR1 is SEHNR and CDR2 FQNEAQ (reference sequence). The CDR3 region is CASSLEPRGLAGAEQYF. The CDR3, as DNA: TGTGCCAGCAGCTTAGAGCCGAGGGGACTAGCGGGGGCTGAGCAGTACTTC. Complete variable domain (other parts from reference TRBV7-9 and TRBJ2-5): DTGVSQNPRHKITKRGQNVTFRCDPISEHNRLYWYRQTLGQGPEFLTYFQNEAQLEKSRLLSDRFSAERPKGSFSTLEIQRTEQGDSAMYLCASSLEPRGLAGAEQYFGPGTRLLVL.

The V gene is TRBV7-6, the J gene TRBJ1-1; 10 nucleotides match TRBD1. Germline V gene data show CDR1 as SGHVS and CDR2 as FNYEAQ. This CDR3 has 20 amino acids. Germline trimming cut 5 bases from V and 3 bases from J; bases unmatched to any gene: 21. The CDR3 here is CASSRQGASNLVWGDTEAFF. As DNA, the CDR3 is TGTGCCAGCAGCCGACAGGGGGCTAGTAATTTGGTCTGGGGGGACACTGAAGCTTTCTTT.